This paragraph reports one T cell receptor beta chain. Trimming shortened V by 3 bases and J by 0 bases, and 12 bases separated the two germline ends. This CDR3 has 15 amino acids. Germline-derived CDR1 and CDR2 are KGHSH and LQKENI. This entry belongs to a study of blood T cell repertoires in COVID-19. At the level of the study: PBMCs, B-cell-depleted T cells, or T cells were the source of the cDNA or gDNA that made up the material.

Some clones are missing from TCRdb's copy, which holds only in-frame ones; the method was immunoSEQ multiplex PCR. The sample lists under 300,000 clones, approximately 86% occurring once. The sample consisted of PBMCs or T cells enriched from blood (not recorded which). The genes are TRBV18 and TRBJ2-7, with D unresolved. The TCR comes from a woman aged 25-40 years who had recovered from COVID-19. CDR3 DNA: TGTGCCAGCTCACCTCTCCCAGTCCCCTCCTACGAGCAGTACTTC. Residues: CASSPLPVPSYEQYF. Variable domain in full (rest from reference TRBV18 and TRBJ2-7): NAGVMQNPRHLVRRRGQEARLRCSPMKGHSHVYWYRQLPEEGLKFMVYLQKENIIDESGMPKERFSAEFPKEGPSILRIQQVVRGDSAAYFCASSPLPVPSYEQYFGPGTRLTVT.